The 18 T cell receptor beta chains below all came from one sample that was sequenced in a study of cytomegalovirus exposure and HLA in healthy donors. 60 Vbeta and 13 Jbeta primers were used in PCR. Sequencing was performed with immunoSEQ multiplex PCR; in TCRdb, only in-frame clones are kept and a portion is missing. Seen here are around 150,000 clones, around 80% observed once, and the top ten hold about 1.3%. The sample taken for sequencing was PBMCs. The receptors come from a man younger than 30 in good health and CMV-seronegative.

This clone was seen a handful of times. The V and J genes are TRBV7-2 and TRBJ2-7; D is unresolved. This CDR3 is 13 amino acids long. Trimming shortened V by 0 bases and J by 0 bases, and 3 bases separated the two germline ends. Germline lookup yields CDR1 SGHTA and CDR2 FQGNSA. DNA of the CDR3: TGTGCCAGCAGCTTAGCCAGCTCCTACGAGCAGTACTTC. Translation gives CASSLASSYEQYF.

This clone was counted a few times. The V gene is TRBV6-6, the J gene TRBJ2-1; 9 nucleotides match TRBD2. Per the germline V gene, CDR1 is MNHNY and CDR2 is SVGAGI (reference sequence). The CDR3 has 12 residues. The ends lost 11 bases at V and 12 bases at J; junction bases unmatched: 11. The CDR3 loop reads CAAGAGGPVQFF. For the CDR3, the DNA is TGTGCCGCGGGGGCGGGAGGGCCGGTGCAGTTCTTC.

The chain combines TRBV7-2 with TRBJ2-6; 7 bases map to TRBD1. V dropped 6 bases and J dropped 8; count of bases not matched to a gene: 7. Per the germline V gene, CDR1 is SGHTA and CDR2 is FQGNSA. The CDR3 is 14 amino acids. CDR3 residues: CASRKGDSPNVLTF. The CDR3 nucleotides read TGTGCCAGCAGAAAGGGGGACAGCCCCAACGTCCTGACTTTC.

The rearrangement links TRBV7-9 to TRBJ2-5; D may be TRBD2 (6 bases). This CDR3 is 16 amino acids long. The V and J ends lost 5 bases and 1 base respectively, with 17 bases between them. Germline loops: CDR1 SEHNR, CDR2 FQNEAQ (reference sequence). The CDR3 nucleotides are TGTGCCAGCAGCCAGACTAGGTTCGGACCCCAAGAGACCCAGTACTTC. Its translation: CASSQTRFGPQETQYF. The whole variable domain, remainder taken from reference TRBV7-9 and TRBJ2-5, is DTGVSQNPRHKITKRGQNVTFRCDPISEHNRLYWYRQTLGQGPEFLTYFQNEAQLEKSRLLSDRFSAERPKGSFSTLEIQRTEQGDSAMYLCASSQTRFGPQETQYFGPGTRLLVL.

This CDR3 is CASSVNVQSTGELFF. The CDR3 DNA reads as TGTGCCAGCAGCGTAAATGTACAGTCCACCGGGGAGCTGTTTTTT. V and J are TRBV9 and TRBJ2-2; no reliable D call. Germline V gives CDR1 SGDLS, CDR2 YYNGEE. CDR3 size: 15 residues. V lost 1 base to trimming and J lost 4 bases, with 11 bases between them. The complete variable domain, with remaining parts taken from reference TRBV9 and TRBJ2-2, reads DSGVTQTPKHLITATGQRVTLRCSPRSGDLSVYWYQQSLDQGLQFLIQYYNGEERAKGNILERFSAQQFPDLHSELNLSSLELGDSALYFCASSVNVQSTGELFFGEGSRLTVL.

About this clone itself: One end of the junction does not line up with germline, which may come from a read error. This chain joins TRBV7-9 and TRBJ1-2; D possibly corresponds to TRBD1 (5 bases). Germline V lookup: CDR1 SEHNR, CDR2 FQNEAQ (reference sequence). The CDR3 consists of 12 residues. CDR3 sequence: CSSSAGGYGYTF. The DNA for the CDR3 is TGTTCCAGCAGCGCCGGGGGCTATGGCTACACCTTC.

In DNA form, the CDR3 reads TGTGCCTGGAGTTTAGGGACAGGGGGGAGGCAGCCCCAGCATTTT. Translation gives CAWSLGTGGRQPQHF. The genes are TRBV30 and TRBJ1-5, with 11 bases that match TRBD1. This CDR3 spans 15 amino acids. In germline, CDR1 is GTSNPN, CDR2 SVGIG (reference sequence). V lost 2 bases, J lost 7 bases, and 7 bases stayed unmatched.

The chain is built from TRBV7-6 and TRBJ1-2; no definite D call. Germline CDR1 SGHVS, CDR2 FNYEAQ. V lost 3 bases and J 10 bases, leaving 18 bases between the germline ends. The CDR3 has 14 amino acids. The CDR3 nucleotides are TGTGCCAGCAGCTTGGGCCGGCTCGCACGAGACTACACCTTC. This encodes CASSLGRLARDYTF.

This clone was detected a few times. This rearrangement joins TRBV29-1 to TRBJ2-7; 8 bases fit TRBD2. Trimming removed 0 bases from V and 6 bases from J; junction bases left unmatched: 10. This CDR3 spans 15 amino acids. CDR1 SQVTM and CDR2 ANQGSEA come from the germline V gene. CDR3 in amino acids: CSVEDRRGAGGEQYF. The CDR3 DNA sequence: TGCAGCGTTGAAGATCGAAGAGGGGCGGGGGGCGAGCAGTACTTC.

This CDR3 is CASSSLGGGYTF. The DNA of the CDR3 is TGTGCCAGCAGCTCCCTGGGGGGAGGCTACACCTTC. The chain joins TRBV7-2 to TRBJ1-2; D possibly corresponds to TRBD1 (5 bases). CDR3 length equals 12 residues. The germline V and J ends were trimmed by 4 bases and 8 bases, with 11 bases remaining between them. Germline CDR1 reads SGHTA; CDR2 reads FQGNSA.

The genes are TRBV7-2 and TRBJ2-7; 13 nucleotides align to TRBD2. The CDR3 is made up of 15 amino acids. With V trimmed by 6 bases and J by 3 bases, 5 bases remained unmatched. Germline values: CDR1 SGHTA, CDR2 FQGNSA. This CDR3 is CASRGGTSGIYEQYF. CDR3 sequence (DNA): TGTGCCAGCAGGGGTGGGACTAGCGGGATCTACGAGCAGTACTTC.

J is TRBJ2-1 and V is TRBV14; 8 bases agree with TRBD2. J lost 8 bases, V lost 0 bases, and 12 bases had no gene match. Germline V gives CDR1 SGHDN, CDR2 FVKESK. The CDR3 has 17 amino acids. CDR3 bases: TGTGCCAGCAGCCAAGAAGGGGCGGCGGGAGGTCGGGATGAGCAGTTCTTC. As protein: CASSQEGAAGGRDEQFF.

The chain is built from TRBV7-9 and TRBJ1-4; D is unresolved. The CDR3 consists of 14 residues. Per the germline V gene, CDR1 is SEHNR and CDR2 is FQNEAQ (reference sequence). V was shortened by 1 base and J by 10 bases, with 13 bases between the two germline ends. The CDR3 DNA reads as TGTGCCAGCAGCTTAGGGGGTTCCCGGGGAAAACTGTTTTTT. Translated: CASSLGGSRGKLFF.

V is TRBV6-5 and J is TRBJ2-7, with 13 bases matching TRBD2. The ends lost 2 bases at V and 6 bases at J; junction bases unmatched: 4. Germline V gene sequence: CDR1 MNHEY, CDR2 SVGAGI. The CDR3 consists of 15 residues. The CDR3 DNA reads TGTGCCAGCAGTTACGGACTAGCGGGAGCCGCCGAGCAGTACTTC. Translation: CASSYGLAGAAEQYF.

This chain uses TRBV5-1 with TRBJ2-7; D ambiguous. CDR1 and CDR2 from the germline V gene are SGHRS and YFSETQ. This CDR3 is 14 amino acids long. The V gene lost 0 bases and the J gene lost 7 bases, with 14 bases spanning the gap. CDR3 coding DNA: TGCGCCAGCAGCTTGGAACGGTCGAATCATGAGCAGTACTTC. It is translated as CASSLERSNHEQYF.

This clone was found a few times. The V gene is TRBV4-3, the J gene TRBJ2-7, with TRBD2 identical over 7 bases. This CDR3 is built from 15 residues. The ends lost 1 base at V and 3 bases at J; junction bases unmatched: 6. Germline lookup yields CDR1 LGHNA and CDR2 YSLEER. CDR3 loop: CASSQGHGRNYEQYF. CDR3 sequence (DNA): TGCGCCAGCAGCCAAGGGCACGGGAGGAACTACGAGCAGTACTTC.

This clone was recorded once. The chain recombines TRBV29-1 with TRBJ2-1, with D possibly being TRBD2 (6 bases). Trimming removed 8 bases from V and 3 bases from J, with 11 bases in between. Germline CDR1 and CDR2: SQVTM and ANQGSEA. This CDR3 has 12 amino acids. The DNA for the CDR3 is TGCAGCTACTACGGGGGCTACAATGAGCAGTTCTTC. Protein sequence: CSYYGGYNEQFF.

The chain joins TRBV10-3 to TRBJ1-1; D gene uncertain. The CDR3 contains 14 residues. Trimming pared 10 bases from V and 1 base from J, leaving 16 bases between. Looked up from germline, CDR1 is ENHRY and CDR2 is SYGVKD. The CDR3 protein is CATSNTPQNTEAFF. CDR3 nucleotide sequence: TGTGCCACCTCAAATACTCCTCAGAACACTGAAGCTTTCTTT.